Sequencing of this TCR beta chain was carried out in a study of T cell responses to AZD1222 COVID-19 vaccine. Findings and caveats of the study: Spike-spanning, vaccine-associated CD4 TCRs were dominant at 160-218 and 743-854.

Assay: immunoSEQ multiplex PCR; the TCRdb copy retains only in-frame clones and omits some. Found here are about 130,000 clones, 70% to 90% of them singletons; the top ten hold approximately 1.7%. As for this clone: The antigen is undetermined.

This material consisted of peripheral blood, taken on day 0 of AZD1222 vaccination. The source is an adult in good health.

The CDR3 DNA follows: TGTGCCAGCAGCTTAACGGTACAGGGCGGGGGCTACACCTTC. Protein: CASSLTVQGGGYTF. The V and J genes are TRBV7-3 and TRBJ1-2; D perhaps matches TRBD1 (6 bases). Germline-derived CDR1 and CDR2 are SGHTA and FQGTGA. The CDR3 runs to 14 residues. Trimming took off 0 bases at V and 8 bases at J, with 13 bases between the two ends.